The next 27 T cell receptor beta chains were all read from a single sample in a study of blood T cell repertoires in COVID-19. Produced via immunoSEQ multiplex PCR; TCRdb's table is partial and in-frame only. This table has under 150,000 clones, more than 80% appearing once. The material sequenced was peripheral blood. These receptor sequences come from a human donor in a cohort sampled during active COVID-19.

This clone was recorded a few times. V usage is TRBV6-1 and J usage is TRBJ2-7; 7 nucleotides align to TRBD2. The CDR3 is 13 residues long. Germline V gene sequence: CDR1 MNHNS, CDR2 SASEGT. The V and J ends lost 1 base and 5 bases, in that order; junction bases with no gene match: 2. CDR3 coding DNA: TGTGCCAGCAGTGAAGGGACTAGAAACGAGCAGTACGTC. Protein: CASSEGTRNEQYV.

This clone was seen a single time. The genes are TRBV4-3 and TRBJ1-1, with 8 nucleotides matching TRBD1. The germline V gene has CDR1 LGHNA and CDR2 YSLEER. J gave up 6 bases and V 1 base, and 10 bases lay outside the gene matches. The CDR3 loop spans 16 amino acids. The CDR3 is CASSQVLPGGGPEAFF. CDR3 nucleotide sequence: TGCGCCAGCAGCCAAGTCCTCCCAGGGGGCGGACCTGAAGCTTTCTTT.

The chain is built from TRBV5-1 and TRBJ2-5; TRBD1 might be the D (5 bases). This CDR3 is 13 amino acids long. With 1 base removed from V and 3 bases from J, the gap between germline ends came to 7 bases. CDR1 is SGHRS and CDR2 is YFSETQ in the germline V gene. In nucleotides, the CDR3 is TGCGCCAGCAGCTTGTTAGGGGAAGAGACCCAGTACTTC. Translated: CASSLLGEETQYF.

This chain links TRBV24-1 with TRBJ1-1, with 8 bases identical to TRBD1. CDR3 length: 14 residues. The trim removed 7 bases at V and 1 base at J, leaving 4 bases unmatched. Per germline, CDR1 KGHDR and CDR2 SFDVKD. The DNA of the CDR3 is TGTGCCACCAGGGGGACAGGAGGGAACACTGAAGCTTTCTTT. As protein: CATRGTGGNTEAFF.

The chain employs TRBV7-9 and TRBJ2-3, with 10 bases aligning to TRBD2. The CDR3 totals 17 residues. V dropped 5 bases and J dropped 0; count of bases not matched to a gene: 8. From germline, CDR1 is SEHNR and CDR2 FQNEAQ (reference sequence). Written as DNA, the CDR3 is TGTGCCAGCAGCGGGAGCGGGGGGGCCTCTAGCACAGATACGCAGTATTTT. This gives the protein CASSGSGGASSTDTQYF. Drawing the rest from reference TRBV7-9 and TRBJ2-3, the complete variable domain is DTGVSQNPRHKITKRGQNVTFRCDPISEHNRLYWYRQTLGQGPEFLTYFQNEAQLEKSRLLSDRFSAERPKGSFSTLEIQRTEQGDSAMYLCASSGSGGASSTDTQYFGPGTRLTVL.

CDR3 sequence: CASSFQGSGSYEQYF. As DNA, the CDR3 is TGCGCCAGCAGCTTCCAGGGCTCAGGTTCCTACGAGCAGTACTTC. V is TRBV5-1 and J is TRBJ2-7, with TRBD1 as a possible D gene (5 bases). With 2 bases removed from V and 1 base from J, the gap between germline ends came to 13 bases. The CDR3 is 15 amino acids. The germline gives CDR1 SGHRS, CDR2 YFSETQ.

This chain uses TRBV19 with TRBJ2-2; TRBD1 agrees at 8 bases. CDR3 size: 16 residues. Per the germline V gene, CDR1 is LNHDA and CDR2 is SQIVND (reference sequence). The trim removed 6 bases at V and 5 bases at J, leaving 11 bases unmatched. CDR3: CASRISDRGRTGELFF. In nucleotides, the CDR3 is TGTGCCAGTAGGATATCCGACAGGGGTCGGACCGGGGAGCTGTTTTTT.

The chain uses TRBV6-2 or TRBV6-3 and TRBJ1-1; tentatively, D is TRBD1 (5 bases). V lost 4 bases and J 5 bases, leaving 17 bases between the germline ends. Germline V lookup: CDR1 MNHEY, CDR2 SVGEGT. The CDR3 is 15 amino acids. CDR3 bases: TGTGCCAGCAGTTTATCCGGGGGTTATGCGACTGAAGCTTTCTTT. It yields the protein CASSLSGGYATEAFF.

This clone was seen a handful of times. The V gene is TRBV7-2, the J gene TRBJ1-3, with 7 positions matching TRBD1. The CDR3 contains 15 residues. V shed 3 bases and J 3 bases; nucleotides not matched to a gene: 5. Looked up from germline, CDR1 is SGHTA and CDR2 is FQGNSA. CDR3 bases: TGTGCCAGCAGCTTGACAGGGTTTAGTGGAAACACCATATATTTT. It yields the protein CASSLTGFSGNTIYF.

The CDR3 DNA reads TGCGCCAGCAGCTTGGCCGAGAAGGGGGCCTTGGGTGAAGCTTTCTTT. Translation: CASSLAEKGALGEAFF. The chain links TRBV5-1 to TRBJ1-1; 7 bases are shared with TRBD1. Germline loops: CDR1 SGHRS, CDR2 YFSETQ. CDR3 size: 16 residues. Trimming at V came to 0 bases and at J to 7 bases, leaving 12 bases not matched to a gene.

The chain couples TRBV3-1 (or the pseudogene TRBV3-2) to TRBJ1-2, with D unclear. The CDR3 has 13 amino acids. Germline CDR1 is LGHDT and CDR2 is YNNKEL (reference sequence). The ends were cut back, 0 bases at V and 8 bases at J, with 10 bases in the middle. Here the CDR3 reads CASSQDTAGGYTF. CDR3 nucleotide sequence: TGTGCCAGCAGCCAAGACACGGCGGGGGGCTACACCTTC.

The rearrangement joins TRBV19 to TRBJ2-3; unclear D gene. CDR3 size: 15 residues. Germline CDR1 reads LNHDA; CDR2 reads SQIVND (reference sequence). The germline V and J ends were trimmed by 3 bases and 0 bases, with 10 bases remaining between them. As DNA, the CDR3 is TGTGCCAGTAGTATGATGGCCTCTAGCACAGATACGCAGTATTTT. This translates into CASSMMASSTDTQYF.

This clone was seen only a few times. The rearrangement joins TRBV7-9 to TRBJ1-5; D uncertain. Trimming removed 2 bases at V and 3 bases at J, with 8 bases between. Germline assignment: CDR1 SEHNR and CDR2 FQNEAQ (reference sequence). This CDR3 is built from 14 residues. The CDR3 region has the DNA TGTGCCAGCAGCTTATATGGCACCAATCAGCCCCAGCATTTT. As protein: CASSLYGTNQPQHF. Supplemented by reference TRBV7-9 and TRBJ1-5, the full variable domain reads DTGVSQNPRHKITKRGQNVTFRCDPISEHNRLYWYRQTLGQGPEFLTYFQNEAQLEKSRLLSDRFSAERPKGSFSTLEIQRTEQGDSAMYLCASSLYGTNQPQHFGDGTRLSIL.

V and J are TRBV7-2 and TRBJ2-5, with 15 bases identical to TRBD2. Germline values: CDR1 SGHTA, CDR2 FQGNSA. Unmatched junction bases numbered 14, after V lost 3 bases and J lost 6 bases. This CDR3 spans 19 amino acids. DNA of the CDR3: TGTGCCAGCAGCTTCCCCCGCCGGACTAGCGGGGGGGCCTACAAGACCCAGTACTTC. Translating it yields CASSFPRRTSGGAYKTQYF.

In this sample, this clone turned up once. The gene calls are TRBV5-6 and TRBJ2-6; perhaps TRBD2 as D (6 bases). The V gene lost 6 bases and the J gene lost 1 base, with 23 bases spanning the gap. The CDR3 is 19 residues long. Germline V gene data show CDR1 as SGHDT and CDR2 as YYEEEE. CDR3 bases: TGTGCCAGCACCCAAACCAAGGAGATGCGGGGTTCTGGGGCCAACGTCCTGACTTTC. Its protein product is CASTQTKEMRGSGANVLTF.

The genes are TRBV9 and TRBJ1-2, with 7 nucleotides matching TRBD1. The junction had 5 bases not matched to a gene; V was cut back by 3 bases and J by 3 bases. CDR1 is SGDLS and CDR2 is YYNGEE in the germline V gene. This CDR3 region has 14 residues. For the CDR3, the DNA is TGTGCCAGCAGCGGAGGACAGGCCTACTATGGCTACACCTTC. It yields the protein CASSGGQAYYGYTF.

The chain is built from TRBV11-3 and TRBJ2-5, with D tentatively TRBD1 (6 bases). The CDR3 runs 15 residues. Trimming stripped 4 bases from V and 5 bases from J, with 17 bases between. The germline V gene has CDR1 SGHNT and CDR2 YENEEA. The CDR3 sequence: CASSWGRGSRETQYF. As DNA, the CDR3 is TGTGCCAGCAGCTGGGGCAGGGGAAGTCGGGAGACCCAGTACTTC. The complete variable domain, with remaining parts taken from reference TRBV11-3 and TRBJ2-5, reads EAGVVQSPRYKIIEKKQPVAFWCNPISGHNTLYWYLQNLGQGPELLIRYENEEAVDDSQLPKDRFSAERLKGVDSTLKIQPAELGDSAVYLCASSWGRGSRETQYFGPGTRLLVL.

This chain uses TRBV3-1 (or the pseudogene TRBV3-2) with TRBJ2-5, with D possibly TRBD1 on 5 matching bases. CDR1 and CDR2 from the germline V gene are LGHDT and YNNKEL (reference sequence). Between the trimmed V and J ends, which lost 4 bases and 2 bases, there was a span of 14 bases. CDR3 length: 15 amino acids. CDR3 in DNA: TGTGCCAGCAGCCTCCCCCGGAGACAGCAAGAGACCCAGTACTTC. This gives the protein CASSLPRRQQETQYF.

In this sample, this clone turned up a few times. The V call is TRBV9, the J call TRBJ2-3; 9 positions agree with TRBD2. Germline assignment: CDR1 SGDLS and CDR2 YYNGEE. Trimming cost V 0 bases and J 0 bases; bases outside gene matches: 8. This CDR3 comprises 18 residues. This CDR3 is CASSVAPTSGSSTDTQYF. CDR3 coding DNA: TGTGCCAGCAGCGTAGCTCCGACTAGCGGTTCTAGCACAGATACGCAGTATTTT.

This sequence joins TRBV6-5 and TRBJ2-3, with 8 positions matching TRBD1. The germline V gene encodes CDR1 MNHEY and CDR2 SVGAGI. The CDR3 length is 15 residues. V was pared by 4 bases and J by 3 bases, with 6 bases of the junction left unmatched. For the CDR3, the DNA is TGTGCCAGCAGTTGGGGGACAGGAGCGACAGATACGCAGTATTTT. Protein product: CASSWGTGATDTQYF.

This CDR3 is CASSSGFSQPQHF. Here the CDR3 DNA reads TGTGCCAGCAGCTCGGGATTCTCTCAGCCCCAGCATTTT. The rearrangement links TRBV7-6 to TRBJ1-5; the D is unclear. Germline V gives CDR1 SGHVS, CDR2 FNYEAQ. This CDR3 is built from 13 residues. Deletions cut 4 bases from V and 6 bases from J, with 10 bases between.

The V and J genes are TRBV28 and TRBJ1-4; D remains unclear. Per the germline V gene, CDR1 is MDHEN and CDR2 is SYDVKM. This CDR3 is built from 17 residues. Trimming removed 2 bases from V and 5 bases from J, with 18 bases in between. Here the CDR3 DNA reads TGTGCCAGCAGTTTAATCCTTGGGCAGAGATCAAATGAAAAACTGTTTTTT. This sequence encodes CASSLILGQRSNEKLFF.

The chain joins TRBV2 to TRBJ1-5, with D perhaps matching TRBD1 (6 bases). This CDR3 has 15 residues. Germline loops: CDR1 SNHLY, CDR2 FYNNEI. Trimming shortened V by 1 base and J by 1 base, and 8 bases separated the two germline ends. The CDR3 sequence: CASSEEQGSNQPQHF. CDR3 sequence (DNA): TGTGCCAGCAGTGAAGAACAGGGCAGCAATCAGCCCCAGCATTTT.

The chain links TRBV7-2 to TRBJ1-3, with D possibly being TRBD1 (5 bases). The germline gives CDR1 SGHTA, CDR2 FQGNSA. There are 16 residues in the CDR3. The V gene lost 2 bases and the J gene lost 0 bases, with 11 bases spanning the gap. The CDR3 loop reads CASSLSPGGSGNTIYF. As DNA, the CDR3 is TGTGCCAGCAGCTTAAGTCCGGGGGGCTCTGGAAACACCATATATTTT.

This clone was recorded once. The J gene is TRBJ2-1, the V gene TRBV7-2; 9 bases line up with TRBD1. The germline gives CDR1 SGHTA, CDR2 FQGNSA. V trimming: 5 bases; J trimming: 0 bases; junction bases outside the gene matches: 2. CDR3 size: 15 residues. The CDR3 DNA follows: TGTGCCAGCAGCGCGGACAGGGGCTCCTACAATGAGCAGTTCTTC. Translation gives CASSADRGSYNEQFF.

The gene calls are TRBV19 and TRBJ1-2, with 7 positions matching TRBD1. The CDR3 contains 16 residues. With V trimmed by 9 bases and J by 0 bases, 13 bases remained unmatched. Germline loops: CDR1 LNHDA, CDR2 SQIVND (reference sequence). The CDR3 DNA reads TGTGCCAGCAGTCACCCATGGACAGGAGCTAACTATGGCTACACCTTC. Encoded protein: CASSHPWTGANYGYTF.

This clone was detected once. CDR3 coding DNA: TGTGCCAGCAGTTATGTAATGGGACAGGGGGCGATTGAGCAGTACTTC. It specifies CASSYVMGQGAIEQYF. The chain recombines TRBV6-2 or TRBV6-3 with TRBJ2-7; 12 bases are shared with TRBD1. Germline CDR1 is MNHEY and CDR2 is SVGEGT. The CDR3 length is 16 residues. Trimming cost V 3 bases and J 7 bases; bases outside gene matches: 10.